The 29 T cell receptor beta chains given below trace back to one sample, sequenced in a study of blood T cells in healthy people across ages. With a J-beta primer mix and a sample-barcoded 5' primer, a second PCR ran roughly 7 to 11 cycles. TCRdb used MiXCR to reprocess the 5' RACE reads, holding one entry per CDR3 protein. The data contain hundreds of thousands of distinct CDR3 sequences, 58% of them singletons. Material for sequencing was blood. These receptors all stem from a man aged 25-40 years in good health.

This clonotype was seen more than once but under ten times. Here the CDR3 DNA reads TGCGCCAGCAGCCCCGGACAGGGATACTACAATGAGCAGTTCTTC. Amino acid sequence: CASSPGQGYYNEQFF. The V call is TRBV4-3, the J call TRBJ2-1; 8 bases are shared with TRBD1. CDR3 length: 15 amino acids. The trim removed 4 bases at V and 3 bases at J, leaving 5 bases unmatched. CDR1 is LGHNA, CDR2 YSLEER, per germline.

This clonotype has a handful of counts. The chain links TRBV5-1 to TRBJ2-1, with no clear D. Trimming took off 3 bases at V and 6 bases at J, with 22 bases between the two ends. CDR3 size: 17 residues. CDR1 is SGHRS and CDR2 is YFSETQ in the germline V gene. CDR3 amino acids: CASSYFPASSPRNEQFF. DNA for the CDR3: TGCGCCAGCAGCTATTTCCCGGCAAGCAGCCCACGCAATGAGCAGTTCTTC.

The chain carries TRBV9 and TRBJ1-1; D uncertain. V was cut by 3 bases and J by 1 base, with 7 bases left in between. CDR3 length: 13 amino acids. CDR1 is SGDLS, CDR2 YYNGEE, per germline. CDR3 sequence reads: CASSDATNTEAFF. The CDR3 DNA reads TGTGCCAGCAGCGATGCGACGAACACTGAAGCTTTCTTT. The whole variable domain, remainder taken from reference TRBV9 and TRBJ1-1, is DSGVTQTPKHLITATGQRVTLRCSPRSGDLSVYWYQQSLDQGLQFLIQYYNGEERAKGNILERFSAQQFPDLHSELNLSSLELGDSALYFCASSDATNTEAFFGQGTRLTVV.

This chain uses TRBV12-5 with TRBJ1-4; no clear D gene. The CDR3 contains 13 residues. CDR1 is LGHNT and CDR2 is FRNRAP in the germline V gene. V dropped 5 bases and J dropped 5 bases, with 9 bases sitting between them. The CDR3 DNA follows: TGTGCTAGTGGTGGGGAGTCGAATGAAAAACTGTTTTTT. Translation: CASGGESNEKLFF. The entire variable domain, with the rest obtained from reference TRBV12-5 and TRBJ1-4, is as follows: DARVTQTPRHKVTEMGQEVTMRCQPILGHNTVFWYRQTMMQGLELLAYFRNRAPLDDSGMPKDRFSAEMPDATLATLKIQPSEPRDSAVYFCASGGESNEKLFFGSGTQLSVL.

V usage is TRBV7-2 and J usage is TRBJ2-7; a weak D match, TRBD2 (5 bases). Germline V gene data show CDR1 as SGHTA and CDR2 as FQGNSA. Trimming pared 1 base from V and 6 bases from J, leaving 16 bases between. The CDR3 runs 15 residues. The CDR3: CASSLGALGVSEQYF. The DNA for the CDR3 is TGTGCCAGCAGCTTAGGCGCGTTGGGAGTCAGCGAGCAGTACTTC.

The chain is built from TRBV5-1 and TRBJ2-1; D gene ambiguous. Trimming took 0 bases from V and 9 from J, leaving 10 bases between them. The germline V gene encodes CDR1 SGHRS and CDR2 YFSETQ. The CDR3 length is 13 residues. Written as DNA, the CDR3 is TGCGCCAGCAGCTTGGAGGTTGAGTCTGAGCAGTTCTTC. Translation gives CASSLEVESEQFF. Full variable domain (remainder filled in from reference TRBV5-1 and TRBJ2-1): KAGVTQTPRYLIKTRGQQVTLSCSPISGHRSVSWYQQTPGQGLQFLFEYFSETQRNKGNFPGRFSGRQFSNSRSEMNVSTLELGDSALYLCASSLEVESEQFFGPGTRLTVL.

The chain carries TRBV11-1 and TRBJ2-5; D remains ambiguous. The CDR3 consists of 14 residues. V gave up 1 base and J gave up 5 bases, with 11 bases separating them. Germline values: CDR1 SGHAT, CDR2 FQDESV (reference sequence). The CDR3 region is CASSLVLQAETQYF. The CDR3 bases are TGTGCCAGCAGCTTAGTACTCCAGGCGGAGACCCAGTACTTC.

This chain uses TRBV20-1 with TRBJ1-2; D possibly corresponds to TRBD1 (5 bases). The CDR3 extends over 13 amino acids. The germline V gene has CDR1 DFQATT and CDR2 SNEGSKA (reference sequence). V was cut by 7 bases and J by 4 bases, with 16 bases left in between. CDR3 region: CSEKQRGTYGYTF. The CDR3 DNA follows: TGCAGTGAAAAGCAGAGGGGTACCTATGGCTACACCTTC.

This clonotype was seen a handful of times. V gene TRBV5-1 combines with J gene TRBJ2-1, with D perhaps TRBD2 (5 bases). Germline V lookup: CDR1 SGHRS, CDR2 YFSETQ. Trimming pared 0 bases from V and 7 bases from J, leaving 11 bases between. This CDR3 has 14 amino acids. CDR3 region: CASSLAGLHNEQFF. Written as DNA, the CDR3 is TGCGCCAGCAGCTTGGCTGGACTCCATAATGAGCAGTTCTTC. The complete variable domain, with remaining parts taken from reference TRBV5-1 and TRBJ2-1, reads KAGVTQTPRYLIKTRGQQVTLSCSPISGHRSVSWYQQTPGQGLQFLFEYFSETQRNKGNFPGRFSGRQFSNSRSEMNVSTLELGDSALYLCASSLAGLHNEQFFGPGTRLTVL.

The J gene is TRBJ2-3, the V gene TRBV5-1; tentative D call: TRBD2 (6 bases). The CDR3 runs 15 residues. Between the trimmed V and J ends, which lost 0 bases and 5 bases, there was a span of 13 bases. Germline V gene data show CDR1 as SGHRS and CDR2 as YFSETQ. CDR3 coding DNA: TGCGCCAGCAGCTTGGGCGGGGTCTTCGGAGATACGCAGTATTTT. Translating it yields CASSLGGVFGDTQYF.

The CDR3 loop is CATERPTTGWWDEQYF. CDR3 sequence (DNA): TGTGCCACCGAACGGCCAACTACAGGGTGGTGGGACGAGCAATACTTC. The chain combines TRBV21-1 with TRBJ2-5; the table's D call of TRBD1 was not tested on the DNA. TRBV21-1 counts as a pseudogene. This CDR3 region has 16 residues.

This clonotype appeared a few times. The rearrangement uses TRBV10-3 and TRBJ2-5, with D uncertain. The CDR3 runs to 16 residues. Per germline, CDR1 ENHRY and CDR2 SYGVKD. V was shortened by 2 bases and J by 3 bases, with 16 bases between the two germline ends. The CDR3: CAISEVGGGLEETQYF. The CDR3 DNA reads TGTGCCATCAGTGAGGTCGGTGGTGGGTTAGAAGAGACCCAGTACTTC.

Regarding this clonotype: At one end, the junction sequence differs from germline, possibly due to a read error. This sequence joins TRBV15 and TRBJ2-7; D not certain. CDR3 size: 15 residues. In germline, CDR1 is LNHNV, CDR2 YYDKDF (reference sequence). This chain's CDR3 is CATSGDSGVSYERYF. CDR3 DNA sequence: TGTGCCACCAGCGGCGACTCTGGGGTCTCCTACGAGCGGTACTTC.

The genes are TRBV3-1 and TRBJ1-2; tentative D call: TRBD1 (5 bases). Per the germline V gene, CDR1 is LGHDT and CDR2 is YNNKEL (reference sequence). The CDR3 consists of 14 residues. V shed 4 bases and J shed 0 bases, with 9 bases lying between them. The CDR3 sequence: CASSPGGANYGYTF. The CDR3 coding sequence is TGTGCCAGCAGCCCCGGGGGGGCTAACTATGGCTACACCTTC. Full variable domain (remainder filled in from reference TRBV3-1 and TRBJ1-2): DTAVSQTPKYLVTQMGNDKSIKCEQNLGHDTMYWYKQDSKKFLKIMFSYNNKELIINETVPNRFSPKSPDKAHLNLHINSLELGDSAVYFCASSPGGANYGYTFGSGTRLTVV.

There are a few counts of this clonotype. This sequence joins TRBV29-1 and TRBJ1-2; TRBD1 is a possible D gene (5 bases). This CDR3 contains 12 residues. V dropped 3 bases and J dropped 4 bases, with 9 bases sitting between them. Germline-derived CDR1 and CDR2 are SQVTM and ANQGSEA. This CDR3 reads CSVDRVGYGYTF. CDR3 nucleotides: TGCAGCGTTGACAGGGTAGGCTATGGCTACACCTTC.

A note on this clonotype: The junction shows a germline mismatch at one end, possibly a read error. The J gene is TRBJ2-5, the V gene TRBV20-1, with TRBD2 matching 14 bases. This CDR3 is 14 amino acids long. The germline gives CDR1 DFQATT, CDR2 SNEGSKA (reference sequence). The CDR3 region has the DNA TGTCGCCCGGGACTAGCGGGAGTTCCAGAGACCCAGTACTTC. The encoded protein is CRPGLAGVPETQYF.

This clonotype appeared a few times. The CDR3 here is CSVEAPQGWRSYNEQFF. The CDR3 DNA reads as TGCAGCGTTGAGGCCCCACAGGGGTGGAGGTCCTACAATGAGCAGTTCTTC. The genes are TRBV29-1 and TRBJ2-1; TRBD1 matches 7 bases. V trimming: 3 bases; J trimming: 1 base; junction bases outside the gene matches: 12. The CDR3 has 17 residues. Germline values: CDR1 SQVTM, CDR2 ANQGSEA.

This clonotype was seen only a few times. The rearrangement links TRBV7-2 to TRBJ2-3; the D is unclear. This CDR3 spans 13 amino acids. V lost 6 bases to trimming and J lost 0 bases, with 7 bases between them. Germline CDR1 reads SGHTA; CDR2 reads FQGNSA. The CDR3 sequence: CASSLYSTDTQYF. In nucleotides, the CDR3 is TGTGCCAGCAGTTTGTATAGCACAGATACGCAGTATTTT.

The CDR3 region is CASSDYGTGELFF. DNA of the CDR3: TGTGCCAGCAGTGACTACGGGACCGGGGAGCTGTTTTTT. The chain combines TRBV25-1 with TRBJ2-2; D not certain. V was cut by 3 bases and J by 5 bases, with 7 bases left in between. Germline-derived CDR1 and CDR2 are MGHDK and SYGVNS. CDR3 length: 13 residues.

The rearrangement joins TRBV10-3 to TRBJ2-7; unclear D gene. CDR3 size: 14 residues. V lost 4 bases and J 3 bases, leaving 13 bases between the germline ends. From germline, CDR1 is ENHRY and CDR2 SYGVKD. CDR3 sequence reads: CAISATGHIYEQYF. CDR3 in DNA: TGTGCCATCAGTGCTACGGGCCACATCTACGAGCAGTACTTC.

For the CDR3, the DNA is TGCAGTGCTATCTCTGGACAGGGGTTAGGCGAGCAGTACTTC. This encodes CSAISGQGLGEQYF. The chain uses TRBV20-1 and TRBJ2-7; 9 bases match TRBD1. J lost 6 bases, V lost 4 bases, and 10 bases had no gene match. CDR3 length: 14 amino acids. In germline, CDR1 is DFQATT, CDR2 SNEGSKA (reference sequence).

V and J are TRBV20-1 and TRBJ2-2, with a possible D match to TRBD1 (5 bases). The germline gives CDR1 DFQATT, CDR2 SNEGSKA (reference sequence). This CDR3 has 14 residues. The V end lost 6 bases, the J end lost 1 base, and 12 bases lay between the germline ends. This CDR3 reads CSARPGQNTGELFF. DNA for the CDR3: TGCAGTGCCAGGCCAGGGCAGAACACCGGGGAGCTGTTTTTT.

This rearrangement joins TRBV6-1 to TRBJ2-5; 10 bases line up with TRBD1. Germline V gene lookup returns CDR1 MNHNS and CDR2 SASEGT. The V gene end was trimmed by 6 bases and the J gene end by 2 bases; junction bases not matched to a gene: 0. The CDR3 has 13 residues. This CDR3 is CASRGQGQETQYF. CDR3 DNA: TGTGCCAGCAGGGGACAGGGGCAAGAGACCCAGTACTTC.

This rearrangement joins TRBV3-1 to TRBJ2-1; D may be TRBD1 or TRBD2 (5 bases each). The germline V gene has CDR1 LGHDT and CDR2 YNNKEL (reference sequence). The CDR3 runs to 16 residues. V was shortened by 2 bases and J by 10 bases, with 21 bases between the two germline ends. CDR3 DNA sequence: TGTGCCAGCAGCCAATGGGCCGGGACGAACGAGCTGGAGCAGTTCTTC. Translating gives CASSQWAGTNELEQFF.

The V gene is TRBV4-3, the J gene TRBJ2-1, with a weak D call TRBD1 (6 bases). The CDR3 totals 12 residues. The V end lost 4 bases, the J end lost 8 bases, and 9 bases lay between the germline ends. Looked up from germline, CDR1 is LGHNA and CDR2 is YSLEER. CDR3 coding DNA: TGCGCCAGCAGCCTACAGGGAGATGAGCAGTTCTTC. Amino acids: CASSLQGDEQFF.

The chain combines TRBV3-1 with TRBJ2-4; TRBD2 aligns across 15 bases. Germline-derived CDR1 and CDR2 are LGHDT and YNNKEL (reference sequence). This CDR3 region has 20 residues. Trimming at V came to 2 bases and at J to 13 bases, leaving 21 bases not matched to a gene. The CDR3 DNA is TGTGCCAGCAGCCAAAACTCTCTTTGGGGACTAGCGGGAGGAGTTAAGGAGCAGTACTTC. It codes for CASSQNSLWGLAGGVKEQYF.

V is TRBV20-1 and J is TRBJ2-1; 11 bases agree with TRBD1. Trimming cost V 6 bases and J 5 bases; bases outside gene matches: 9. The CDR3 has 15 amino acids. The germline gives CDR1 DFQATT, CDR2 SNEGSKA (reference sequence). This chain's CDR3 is CSASSGQGADNEQFF. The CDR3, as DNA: TGCAGTGCCAGCTCTGGACAGGGGGCTGACAATGAGCAGTTCTTC.

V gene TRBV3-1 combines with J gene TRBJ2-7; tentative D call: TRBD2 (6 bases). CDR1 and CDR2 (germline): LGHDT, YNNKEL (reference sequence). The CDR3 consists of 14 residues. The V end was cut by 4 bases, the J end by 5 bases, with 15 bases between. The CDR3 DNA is TGTGCCAGCAGCCCGGACGGAGGGAACAACGAGCAGTACTTC. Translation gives CASSPDGGNNEQYF.

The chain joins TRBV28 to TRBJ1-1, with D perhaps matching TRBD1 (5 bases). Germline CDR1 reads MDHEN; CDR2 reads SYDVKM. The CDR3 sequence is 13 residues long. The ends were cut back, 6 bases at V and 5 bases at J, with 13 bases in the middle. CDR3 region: CASRTQEGTEAFF. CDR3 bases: TGTGCCAGCAGAACTCAGGAGGGGACTGAAGCTTTCTTT.